The clone carrying this T cell receptor beta chain was seen a handful of times. Researchers prepared the TCRbeta library using unique molecular identifiers, the study reports. TCRdb reprocessed the PCR reads via MiXCR and lists one record per CDR3 protein. The repertoire holds about 540,000 distinct CDR3 sequences, approximately 16% seen once, with 3% to 4% in the top ten. The data stem from a study of T-cell reconstitution after alpha-beta-depleted transplantation in children. CDR1 and CDR2 (germline): LGHDT, YNNKEL (reference sequence). Deletions cut 0 bases from V and 1 base from J, with 10 bases between. The CDR3 runs to 16 residues.

V gene TRBV3-1 combines with J gene TRBJ1-3; no clear D. Sample: PBMCs from the stem cell graft donor, taken from the stem cell graft. The source of this sequence is a human donor who donated a stem cell graft to a child with acute lymphoblastic leukemia. CDR3 in amino acids: CASSQEVSLSGNTIYF. As DNA, the CDR3 is TGTGCCAGCAGCCAAGAGGTCAGCCTATCTGGAAACACCATATATTTT.